The table lists the clone carrying this TCR beta chain with many counts. Its antigen is unidentified. TCRdb redid the calling of the RT-PCR reads with MiXCR, one entry per CDR3 protein. This sample has 500,000 to 550,000 distinct CDR3 sequences; approximately 7.3% occur once, and the top ten carry about 12%. This record belongs to a study of response to subunit inactivated influenza vaccine. The study, taken as a whole, reports: Researchers suggested that each seasonal influenza vaccination recruits few new T cells.

Germline lookup yields CDR1 LGHNA and CDR2 YSLEER. Unmatched junction bases numbered 8, after V lost 3 bases and J lost 6 bases. This CDR3 region has 15 residues. Sequenced material: PBMCs from blood, taken roughly 24 months after vaccination. The chain employs TRBV4-3 and TRBJ2-4, with TRBD1 matching 7 bases. The source is a man between 50 and 69 years old who received an inactivated influenza vaccine. CDR3 in DNA: TGCGCCAGCAGCCACGACCCGGGACAGATAAACATTCAGTACTTC. Its translation is CASSHDPGQINIQYF.